This passage covers 10 T cell receptor beta chains from one sample sequenced in a study of post-analysis software for immune sequencing data. Study-wide points: Controls showed lower frequencies than patients for a handful of TRBV segments, and TRBV5-6, TRBV5-1 and TRBV20-1 were among these.

Sequencing libraries made from TCR beta cDNA carried unique molecular identifiers. TCRdb called the PCR reads again in MiXCR, with one record for every CDR3 protein. The repertoire has approximately 440,000 distinct CDR3 sequences, approximately 46% of them found once; the top ten carry about an eighth. Their cognate antigens are unknown. Sequencing was performed on blood. Receptor source: a girl aged 5 to 17 with multiple sclerosis.

This clonotype was seen a handful of times. The rearrangement uses TRBV13 and TRBJ2-3, with TRBD2 matching 9 bases. From germline, CDR1 is PRHDT and CDR2 FYEKMQ (reference sequence). With V trimmed by 5 bases and J by 0 bases, 6 bases remained unmatched. CDR3 length equals 16 residues. CDR3 in DNA: TGTGCCAGCAGCCTAAGGACTAGCGACAGCACAGATACGCAGTATTTT. Translating it yields CASSLRTSDSTDTQYF.

This clonotype was detected a few times. The chain recombines TRBV6-1 with TRBJ2-5; D is undetermined. This CDR3 comprises 12 residues. From germline, CDR1 is MNHNS and CDR2 SASEGT. Trimming took 8 bases from V and 0 from J, leaving 7 bases between them. The CDR3 DNA is TGTGCCAGCCGGCGGAACCAAGAGACCCAGTACTTC. Translated, it gives CASRRNQETQYF.

This chain joins TRBV20-1 and TRBJ1-5; tentatively, D is TRBD1 (5 bases). There are 16 residues in the CDR3. The V gene's germline CDR1 is DFQATT and CDR2 SNEGSKA (reference sequence). The germline V and J ends were trimmed by 1 base and 0 bases, with 13 bases remaining between them. The chain's CDR3 is CSARVGAGVSNQPQHF. The CDR3 bases are TGCAGTGCTAGAGTAGGGGCAGGAGTTAGCAATCAGCCCCAGCATTTT.

With respect to this clonotype: This could be a read error, since a much larger clone is one nucleotide away. The chain couples TRBV20-1 to TRBJ2-3; 12 positions match TRBD2. The CDR3 contains 15 residues. Germline assignment: CDR1 DFQATT and CDR2 SNEGSKA (reference sequence). CDR3 in DNA: TGCAGTGCTGGGGGACTAGCGGGTTCCACAGATAGGCAGTATTTT. This sequence encodes CSAGGLAGSTDRQYF.

The chain recombines TRBV27 with TRBJ1-4, with 8 nucleotides matching TRBD1. Looked up from germline, CDR1 is MNHEY and CDR2 is SMNVEV (reference sequence). The CDR3 runs to 14 residues. The ends lost 4 bases at V and 7 bases at J; junction bases unmatched: 5. The CDR3 protein is CASSWTGRPEKLFF. Here the CDR3 DNA reads TGTGCCAGCAGTTGGACAGGGCGACCTGAAAAACTGTTTTTT.

The gene calls are TRBV20-1 and TRBJ2-3, with D unresolved. Trimming removed 6 bases from V and 5 bases from J, with 15 bases in between. Germline-derived CDR1 and CDR2 are DFQATT and SNEGSKA (reference sequence). The CDR3 extends over 13 amino acids. This CDR3 is CSASKPGGDTQYF. DNA of the CDR3: TGCAGTGCCAGCAAACCGGGTGGAGATACGCAGTATTTT.

V and J are TRBV28 and TRBJ1-2; 10 nucleotides agree with TRBD1. J was trimmed by 7 bases and V by 6 bases; bases with no gene match: 8. The CDR3 is made up of 14 amino acids. Germline CDR1 and CDR2: MDHEN and SYDVKM. The CDR3 nucleotides read TGTGCCAGCAGCTGTAGGGGACAGGGGTTTGGCTACACCTTC. Its protein product is CASSCRGQGFGYTF.

Details on this clonotype: The CDR3 end shows no conserved phenylalanine or tryptophan, and so a read error is likely. The CDR3 DNA is TGCGCCAGCAGCCAAGACGGCAGGGCAGGGCACTATGGCTACACCTGC. Its protein product is CASSQDGRAGHYGYTC. This chain links TRBV4-1 with TRBJ1-2; D is possibly TRBD1 (5 bases). The V end lost 0 bases, the J end lost 3 bases, and 14 bases lay between the germline ends. The germline V gene encodes CDR1 MGHRA and CDR2 YSYEKL. The CDR3 has 16 amino acids.

The gene calls are TRBV4-1 and TRBJ2-4; 8 positions agree with TRBD2. With the DNA end fitting TRBJ2-7 better, the J assignment may be wrong. Germline CDR1 reads MGHRA; CDR2 reads YSYEKL. This CDR3 comprises 15 residues. This CDR3 reads CASSQDEAGVYEQYF. In DNA, the CDR3 is TGCGCCAGCAGCCAAGATGAAGCGGGAGTGTACGAGCAGTACTTC.

The rearrangement links TRBV6-5 to TRBJ2-6; D might be TRBD2 (6 bases). Trimming removed 2 bases at V and 2 bases at J, with 16 bases between. The CDR3 totals 18 residues. Germline CDR1 is MNHEY and CDR2 is SVGAGI. The CDR3 is CASSYGPAGGTGANVLTF. DNA of the CDR3: TGTGCCAGCAGTTACGGCCCCGCTGGCGGGACTGGGGCCAACGTCCTGACTTTC.